Shown below are 18 T cell receptor beta chains from a single sample sequenced in a study of response to subunit inactivated influenza vaccine. TCRdb reanalysed the RT-PCR reads using MiXCR and keeps one entry per CDR3 protein. Among about 800,000 distinct CDR3 sequences, 21% were seen once, and the ten largest hold about 9.4%. The sequencing used PBMCs from blood, collected around 5 days after vaccination. These receptors all come from a middle-aged man who received an inactivated influenza vaccine.

A remark on this clonotype: At one end the junction does not follow the germline gene, possibly because of a read error. The chain recombines TRBV12-3 or TRBV12-4 with TRBJ2-5; 8 positions match TRBD1. This CDR3 contains 17 residues. CDR3 DNA sequence: TGTGCCGGCAGTAAAACAGGACAGGGAACGGCCCAAGAGACCCAGTACTTC. It yields the protein CAGSKTGQGTAQETQYF.

DNA of the CDR3: TGTGCCAGCAGGGGGGGGTCGTACCAAGAGACCCAGTACTTC. Translated, it gives CASRGGSYQETQYF. V gene TRBV28 combines with J gene TRBJ2-5; 7 nucleotides line up with TRBD2. The J segment lost 0 bases and the V segment lost 6 bases, leaving 4 bases of the junction unmatched. Germline V lookup: CDR1 MDHEN, CDR2 SYDVKM. There are 14 residues in the CDR3.

This clonotype was counted only a few times. The V gene is TRBV9, the J gene TRBJ1-3, with D perhaps TRBD1 (5 bases). V lost 0 bases, J lost 0 bases, and 10 bases lay in between. CDR1 and CDR2 (germline): SGDLS, YYNGEE. CDR3 length: 16 amino acids. CDR3: CASSVGGRGSGNTIYF. As DNA, the CDR3 is TGTGCCAGCAGCGTAGGTGGAAGGGGCTCTGGAAACACCATATATTTT.

This clonotype was observed a handful of times. The CDR3 is CASSIGTVNVLTF. In nucleotides, the CDR3 is TGCGCCAGCAGCATCGGGACAGTTAACGTCCTGACTTTC. This rearrangement joins TRBV5-1 to TRBJ2-6, with 7 bases that match TRBD1. Trimming at V came to 4 bases and at J to 10 bases, leaving 5 bases not matched to a gene. The CDR3 covers 13 residues. Germline V gene data show CDR1 as SGHRS and CDR2 as YFSETQ.

In its sample, this clonotype was seen a few times. This chain uses TRBV7-2 with TRBJ2-1; 9 bases line up with TRBD1. The germline V gene encodes CDR1 SGHTA and CDR2 FQGNSA. CDR3 length: 15 amino acids. V trimming: 2 bases; J trimming: 9 bases; junction bases outside the gene matches: 8. The CDR3 DNA reads as TGTGCCAGCAGCTTATCTGGGTCGACAGGGGGTGAGCAGTTCTTC. Protein: CASSLSGSTGGEQFF.

This clonotype was counted a few times. The J gene is TRBJ2-2, the V gene TRBV6-2 or TRBV6-3, with D tentatively TRBD1 (5 bases). V was clipped by 2 bases and J by 6 bases, with 7 bases between them. Germline assignment: CDR1 MNHEY and CDR2 SVGEGT. The CDR3 length is 13 residues. The CDR3 DNA follows: TGTGCCAGCAGTTACGGCAGGGCCGGGGAGCTGTTTTTT. Amino acid sequence: CASSYGRAGELFF.

This clonotype was observed a single time. V and J are TRBV11-2 and TRBJ2-3; possibly TRBD1 or TRBD2 for D (5 bases each). Germline CDR1 and CDR2: SGHAT and FQNNGV. This CDR3 has 17 amino acids. Trimming shortened V by 0 bases and J by 3 bases, and 16 bases separated the two germline ends. The CDR3 loop is CASSLDPRTWGTDTQYF. Here the CDR3 DNA reads TGTGCCAGCAGCTTAGACCCCAGGACCTGGGGGACAGATACGCAGTATTTT. Looking up the rest from reference TRBV11-2 and TRBJ2-3 gives the full variable domain: EAGVAQSPRYKIIEKRQSVAFWCNPISGHATLYWYQQILGQGPKLLIQFQNNGVVDDSQLPKDRFSAERLKGVDSTLKIQPAKLEDSAVYLCASSLDPRTWGTDTQYFGPGTRLTVL.

The CDR3 nucleotides read TGTGCCAGCAGCTTAGGACCCCAAATGACAGGGTGGAGAGTCAATGAGCAGTTCTTC. Translated: CASSLGPQMTGWRVNEQFF. The J gene is TRBJ2-1, the V gene TRBV11-1, with 7 positions matching TRBD1. The CDR3 has 19 residues. Germline V CDR1 and CDR2: SGHAT, FQDESV (reference sequence). The trim removed 1 base at V and 6 bases at J, leaving 18 bases unmatched. The complete variable domain, with remaining parts taken from reference TRBV11-1 and TRBJ2-1, reads EAEVAQSPRYKITEKSQAVAFWCDPISGHATLYWYRQILGQGPELLVQFQDESVVDDSQLPKDRFSAERLKGVDSTLKIQPAELGDSAMYLCASSLGPQMTGWRVNEQFFGPGTRLTVL.

This clonotype was recorded a few times. This chain links TRBV20-1 with TRBJ2-7, with 7 bases lining up with TRBD2. Losses at the gene ends were 6 bases for V and 0 bases for J; bases not matched to a gene: 14. The germline V gene encodes CDR1 DFQATT and CDR2 SNEGSKA (reference sequence). This CDR3 contains 16 residues. CDR3 nucleotide sequence: TGCAGTGCCAGTTGGAGGGGCGGGAGAAGCTCCTACGAGCAGTACTTC. Amino acids: CSASWRGGRSSYEQYF.

This clonotype was recorded a few times. This chain uses TRBV20-1 with TRBJ2-5; the D gene could be TRBD1 or TRBD2 (5 bases each). The CDR3 runs 15 residues. V gave up 0 bases and J gave up 4 bases, with 15 bases separating them. Germline V gene lookup returns CDR1 DFQATT and CDR2 SNEGSKA (reference sequence). CDR3 DNA sequence: TGCAGTGCTAGAGACAATTCCAGGGAGATAGAGACCCAGTACTTC. Translation gives CSARDNSREIETQYF.

This clonotype was seen ten or more times. The chain has TRBV6-5 and TRBJ2-7, with D possibly being TRBD1 (5 bases). Germline CDR1 and CDR2: MNHEY and SVGAGI. The CDR3 totals 11 residues. Trimming shortened V by 2 bases and J by 6 bases, and 5 bases separated the two germline ends. DNA for the CDR3: TGTGCCAGCAGTTACAGGGGCGAGCAGTACTTC. Its translation is CASSYRGEQYF.

Details on this clonotype: A read error may explain this, as a much larger clone is one base away. This chain links TRBV4-1 with TRBJ1-1; D might be TRBD1 (5 bases). This CDR3 region has 14 residues. Germline CDR1 reads MGHRA; CDR2 reads YSYEKL. The CDR3 region is CDSSQGRGGTEAFF. DNA of the CDR3: TGCGACAGCAGCCAAGGTAGGGGAGGAACTGAAGCTTTCTTT.

This clonotype was detected a few times. The chain links TRBV12-3 or TRBV12-4 to TRBJ2-3, with 10 bases aligning to TRBD2. V gave up 5 bases and J gave up 3 bases; unmatched junction bases: 8. The length of the CDR3 is 16 residues. The CDR3 bases are TGTGCCAGCAGTCCCTGGGGTAGCGGGAGGACAGATACGCAGTATTTT. This gives the protein CASSPWGSGRTDTQYF.

This clonotype was observed a handful of times. V is TRBV20-1 and J is TRBJ2-3; D gene unclear. The CDR3 is 9 amino acids. Trimming cost V 6 bases and J 7 bases, with 5 bases left between them. Germline CDR1 DFQATT, CDR2 SNEGSKA (reference sequence). In nucleotides, the CDR3 is TGCAGTGCCCCAAATACGCAGTATTTT. Its protein product is CSAPNTQYF.

This chain links TRBV4-3 with TRBJ2-7, with TRBD2 matching over 7 bases. Germline trimming cut 0 bases from V and 3 bases from J; bases unmatched to any gene: 2. The germline CDR1 and CDR2 sequences are LGHNA and YSLEER. The CDR3 covers 14 residues. In nucleotides, the CDR3 is TGCGCCAGCAGCCAAGAGACTAGCAGCTACGAGCAGTACTTC. Residues: CASSQETSSYEQYF.

This clonotype came up a few times. J is TRBJ2-2 and V is TRBV4-2; 9 nucleotides line up with TRBD2. Losses at the gene ends were 4 bases for V and 0 bases for J; bases not matched to a gene: 12. Germline V gives CDR1 LGHNA, CDR2 YNFKEQ. This CDR3 spans 19 amino acids. The CDR3 spells CASSRKTGLAGSNTGELFF. CDR3 nucleotides: TGTGCCAGCAGCCGCAAAACGGGCCTAGCGGGGTCGAACACCGGGGAGCTGTTTTTT.

For the CDR3, the DNA is TGTGCCAGCAGCCAATTTGTCCACAATGAGCAGTTCTTC. Translating it yields CASSQFVHNEQFF. The rearrangement joins TRBV3-1 to TRBJ2-1; D uncertain. Per germline, CDR1 LGHDT and CDR2 YNNKEL (reference sequence). This CDR3 region has 13 residues. V lost 2 bases and J lost 5, with 7 bases in between.

The V gene is TRBV6-5, the J gene TRBJ2-3, with D perhaps TRBD2 (6 bases). The CDR3 totals 16 residues. CDR1 MNHEY and CDR2 SVGAGI come from the germline V gene. The V end was cut by 2 bases, the J end by 2 bases, with 14 bases between. For the CDR3, the DNA is TGTGCCAGCAGTTACGTGGGAAGCGGGCACACAGATACGCAGTATTTT. It yields the protein CASSYVGSGHTDTQYF.